This entry is about one T cell receptor beta chain. Sequenced by immunoSEQ multiplex PCR; TCRdb stores in-frame clones only, minus some. The sample has under 45,000 clones, roughly nine tenths seen once. The CDR3 totals 14 residues. V lost 5 bases, J lost 4 bases, and 14 bases lay in between. Germline CDR1 SGHVS, CDR2 FQNEAQ. The data were taken from a study of T cell changes during pregnancy in multiple sclerosis. The rearrangement links TRBV7-8 to TRBJ1-2; D is ambiguous. The TCR was taken from a female donor with multiple sclerosis, enrolled in a pregnancy study. Sequencing was performed on CD4+ T cells from peripheral blood mononuclear cells, taken in the second trimester of pregnancy. The CDR3 nucleotides read TGTGCCAGCAGCGTCGACCGTGCGGCCTATGGCTACACCTTC. Translating it yields CASSVDRAAYGYTF.